The entry that follows covers one T cell receptor (beta chain) sequence. Produced via immunoSEQ multiplex PCR; TCRdb's table is partial and in-frame only. The sample yields approximately 200,000 clones, 91% seen once. Losses at the gene ends were 6 bases for V and 6 bases for J; bases not matched to a gene: 14. CDR1 is MNHEY and CDR2 is SMNVEV in the germline V gene (reference sequence). This CDR3 spans 15 amino acids. These data come from a study of T cell responses to AZD1222 COVID-19 vaccine. Combined were second doses at about 4 or about 12 weeks. This material consisted of peripheral blood, taken 28 days after the second AZD1222 dose. The source of this sequence is an adult who received the AZD1222 COVID-19 vaccine. The chain couples TRBV27 to TRBJ2-7; TRBD2 matches 7 bases. CDR3 sequence: CASSQGGAGVLEQYF. CDR3 DNA sequence: TGTGCCAGCAGCCAAGGCGGCGCGGGGGTTCTCGAGCAGTACTTC.